This entry describes one T cell receptor beta chain. Its target is unknown. Clones were read by immunoSEQ multiplex PCR, and TCRdb kept only the in-frame ones, dropping some. The profile shows more than 40,000 clones, roughly 69% of them singletons. The sample belongs to a study of PD-1 blockade in classical Hodgkin lymphoma. Study-level results: With CD4+ cells, TCR diversity rose significantly by C4D1, but not with CD8+ cells. Baseline diversity in complete responders resembled that of newly diagnosed patients. Newly diagnosed patients had baseline TCR diversity that was reportedly lower than that of healthy donors.

Trimming cost V 2 bases and J 4 bases, with 7 bases left between them. This CDR3 is built from 13 residues. Germline V gives CDR1 LNHNV, CDR2 YYDKDF (reference sequence). Time point meaning: cycle 4 day 1 (C4D1), after more than five weeks of nivolumab. There was relapse after autologous stem cell transplantation in every patient, and there was variation in brentuximab vedotin exposure. This material consisted of peripheral blood mononuclear cells (PBMCs), taken before the fourth cycle of nivolumab. The V gene is TRBV15, the J gene TRBJ2-3; no definite D call. This sequence was found in a human donor with classical Hodgkin lymphoma. CDR3 amino acids: CATSRSMADTQYF. The CDR3 DNA is TGTGCCACCAGCAGATCGATGGCAGATACGCAGTATTTT. Based on the CDR3 plus reference TRBV15 and TRBJ2-3, the full variable domain is DAMVIQNPRYQVTQFGKPVTLSCSQTLNHNVMYWYQQKSSQAPKLLFHYYDKDFNNEADTPDNFQSRRPNTSFCFLDIRSPGLGDTAMYLCATSRSMADTQYFGPGTRLTVL.